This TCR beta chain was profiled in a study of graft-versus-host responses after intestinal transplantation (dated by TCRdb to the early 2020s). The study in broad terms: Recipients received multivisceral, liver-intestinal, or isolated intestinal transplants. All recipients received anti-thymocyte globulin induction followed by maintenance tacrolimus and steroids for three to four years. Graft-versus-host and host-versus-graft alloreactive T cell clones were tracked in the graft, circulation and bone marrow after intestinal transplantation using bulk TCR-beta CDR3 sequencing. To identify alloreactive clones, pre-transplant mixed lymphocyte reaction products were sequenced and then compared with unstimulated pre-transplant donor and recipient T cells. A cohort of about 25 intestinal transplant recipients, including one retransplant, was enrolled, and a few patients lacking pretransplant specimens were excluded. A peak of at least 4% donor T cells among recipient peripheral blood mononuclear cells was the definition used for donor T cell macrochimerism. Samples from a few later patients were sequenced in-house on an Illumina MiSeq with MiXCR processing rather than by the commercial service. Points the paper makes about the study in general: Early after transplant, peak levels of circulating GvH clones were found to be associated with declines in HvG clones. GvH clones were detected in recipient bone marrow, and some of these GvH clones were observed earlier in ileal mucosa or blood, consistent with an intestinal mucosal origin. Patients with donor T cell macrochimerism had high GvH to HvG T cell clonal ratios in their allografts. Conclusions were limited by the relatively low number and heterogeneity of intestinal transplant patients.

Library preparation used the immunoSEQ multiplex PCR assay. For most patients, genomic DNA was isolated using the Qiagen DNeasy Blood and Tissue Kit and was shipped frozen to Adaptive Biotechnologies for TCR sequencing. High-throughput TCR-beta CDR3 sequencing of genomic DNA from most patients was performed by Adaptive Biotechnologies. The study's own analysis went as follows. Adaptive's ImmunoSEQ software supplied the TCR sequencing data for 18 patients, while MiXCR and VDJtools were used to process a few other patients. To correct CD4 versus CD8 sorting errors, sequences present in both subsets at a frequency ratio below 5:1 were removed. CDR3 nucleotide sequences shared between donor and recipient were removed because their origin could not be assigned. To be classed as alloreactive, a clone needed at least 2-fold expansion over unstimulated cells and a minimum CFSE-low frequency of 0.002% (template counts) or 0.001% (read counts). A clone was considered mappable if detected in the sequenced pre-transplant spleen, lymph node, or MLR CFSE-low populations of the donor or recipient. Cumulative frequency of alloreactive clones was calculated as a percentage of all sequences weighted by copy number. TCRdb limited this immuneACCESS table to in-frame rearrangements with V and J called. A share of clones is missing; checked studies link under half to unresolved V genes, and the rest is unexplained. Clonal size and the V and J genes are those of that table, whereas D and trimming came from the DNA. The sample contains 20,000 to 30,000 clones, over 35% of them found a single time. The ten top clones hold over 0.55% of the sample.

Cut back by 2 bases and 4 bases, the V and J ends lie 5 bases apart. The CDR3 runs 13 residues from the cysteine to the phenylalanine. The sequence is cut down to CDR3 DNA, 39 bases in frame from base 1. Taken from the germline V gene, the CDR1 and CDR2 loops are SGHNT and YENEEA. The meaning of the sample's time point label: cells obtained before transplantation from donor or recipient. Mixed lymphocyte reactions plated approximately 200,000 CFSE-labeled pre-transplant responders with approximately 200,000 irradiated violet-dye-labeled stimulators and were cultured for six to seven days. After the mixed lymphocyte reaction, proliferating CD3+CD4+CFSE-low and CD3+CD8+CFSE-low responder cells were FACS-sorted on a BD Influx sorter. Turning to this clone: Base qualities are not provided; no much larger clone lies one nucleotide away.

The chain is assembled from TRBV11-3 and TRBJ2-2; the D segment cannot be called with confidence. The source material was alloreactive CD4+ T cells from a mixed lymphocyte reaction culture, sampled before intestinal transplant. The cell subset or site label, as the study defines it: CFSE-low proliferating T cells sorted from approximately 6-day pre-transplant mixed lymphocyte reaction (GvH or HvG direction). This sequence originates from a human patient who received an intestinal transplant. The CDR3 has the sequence CASSLISTGELFF. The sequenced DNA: TGTGCCAGCAGCTTAATCAGCACCGGGGAGCTGTTTTTT.